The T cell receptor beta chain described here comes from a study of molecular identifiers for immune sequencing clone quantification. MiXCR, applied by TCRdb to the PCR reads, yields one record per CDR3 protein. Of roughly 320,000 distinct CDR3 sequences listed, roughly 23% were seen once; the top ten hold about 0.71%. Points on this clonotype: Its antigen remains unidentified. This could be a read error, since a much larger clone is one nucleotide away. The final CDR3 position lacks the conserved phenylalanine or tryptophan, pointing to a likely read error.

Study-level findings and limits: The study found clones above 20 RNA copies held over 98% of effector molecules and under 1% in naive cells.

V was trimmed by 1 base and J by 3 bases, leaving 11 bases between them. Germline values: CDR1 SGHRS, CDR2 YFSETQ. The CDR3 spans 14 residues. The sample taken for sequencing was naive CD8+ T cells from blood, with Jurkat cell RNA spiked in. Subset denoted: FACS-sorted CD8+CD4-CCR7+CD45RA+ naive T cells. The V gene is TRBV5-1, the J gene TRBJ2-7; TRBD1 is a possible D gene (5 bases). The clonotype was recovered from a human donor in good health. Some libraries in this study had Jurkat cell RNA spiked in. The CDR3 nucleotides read TGCGCCAGCAGCTTGAATTCAGGGAACTACGAGCAGTACCTC. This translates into CASSLNSGNYEQYL.